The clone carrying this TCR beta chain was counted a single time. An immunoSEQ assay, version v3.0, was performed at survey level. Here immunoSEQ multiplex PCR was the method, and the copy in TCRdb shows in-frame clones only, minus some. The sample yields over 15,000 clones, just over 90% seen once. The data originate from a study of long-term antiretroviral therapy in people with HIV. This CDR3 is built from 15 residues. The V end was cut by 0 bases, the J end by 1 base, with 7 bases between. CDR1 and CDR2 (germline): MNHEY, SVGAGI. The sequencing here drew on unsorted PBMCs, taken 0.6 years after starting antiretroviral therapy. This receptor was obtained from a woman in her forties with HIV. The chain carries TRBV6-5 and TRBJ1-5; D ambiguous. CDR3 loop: CASSYSRASNQPQHF. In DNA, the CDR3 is TGTGCCAGCAGTTACTCTAGGGCAAGCAATCAGCCCCAGCATTTT.